This TCR beta chain was recorded in a study of blood T cell repertoires in COVID-19. After removal of 4 bases from V and 5 bases from J, the junction contained 7 bases not matched to a gene. Per the germline V gene, CDR1 is SNHLY and CDR2 is FYNNEI. The CDR3 runs to 15 residues. Study processing details: Amplification of reference gene primers was used by the study to estimate nucleated cell counts. Here immunoSEQ multiplex PCR was the method, and the copy in TCRdb shows in-frame clones only, minus some. V and J calls and clone size come straight from that table; D and trimming were deduced from the DNA. Among 110,000 or so clones listed, 85% were seen once.

The TCR was taken from a human donor in a cohort sampled during active COVID-19. The sample comprised peripheral blood. The V gene is TRBV2, the J gene TRBJ2-1; the match to TRBD1 covers 8 bases. The CDR3 spells CASSADLTGDNEQFF. CDR3 coding DNA: TGTGCCAGCAGTGCAGACTTGACAGGGGACAATGAGCAGTTCTTC.